The 12 T cell receptor beta chains reported below all come from one sample, sequenced in a study of blood T cell repertoires in COVID-19. The data were produced by immunoSEQ multiplex PCR, yet TCRdb's version contains in-frame clones alone and is incomplete. The sample yields about 20,000 clones, about 90% seen once. Sequenced input: peripheral blood. The receptors derive from a man in his 70s with active COVID-19.

With respect to this clone: The identical CDR3 is also encoded by other nucleotide sequences in the sample. The CDR3 sequence is CASSQQGPLAPAFF. CDR3 DNA sequence: TGTGCCAGTAGCCAACAGGGACCCCTCGCTCCAGCTTTCTTT. This chain connects TRBV7-8 to TRBJ1-1; D is possibly TRBD1 (6 bases). Germline assignment: CDR1 SGHVS and CDR2 FQNEAQ. The CDR3 extends over 14 amino acids. Trimming shortened V by 9 bases and J by 10 bases, and 24 bases separated the two germline ends. The entire variable domain, with the rest obtained from reference TRBV7-8 and TRBJ1-1, is as follows: GAGVSQSPRYKVAKRGQDVALRCDPISGHVSLFWYQQALGQGPEFLTYFQNEAQLDKSGLPSDRFFAERPEGSVSTLKIQRTQQEDSAVYLCASSQQGPLAPAFFGQGTRLTVV.

The chain couples TRBV5-6 to TRBJ2-7; a possible D gene is TRBD1 (6 bases). The V gene's germline CDR1 is SGHDT and CDR2 YYEEEE. The CDR3 runs to 14 residues. V dropped 9 bases and J dropped 0 bases, with 16 bases sitting between them. CDR3 sequence: CATTGQFDSYEQYF. For the CDR3, the DNA is TGTGCCACCACAGGACAGTTTGACTCCTACGAGCAGTACTTC.

The genes are TRBV5-1 and TRBJ2-3; the D gene is possibly TRBD2 (6 bases). CDR3 length: 15 residues. V lost 0 bases to trimming and J lost 2 bases, with 10 bases between them. Germline V gene sequence: CDR1 SGHRS, CDR2 YFSETQ. CDR3 sequence: CASSLGGLPTDTQYF. CDR3 nucleotides: TGCGCCAGCAGCTTGGGGGGACTTCCCACAGATACGCAGTATTTT.

The chain joins TRBV7-9 to TRBJ1-1, with 10 bases lining up with TRBD1. Germline assignment: CDR1 SEHNR and CDR2 FQNEAQ (reference sequence). V trimming: 5 bases; J trimming: 5 bases; junction bases outside the gene matches: 8. The CDR3 is 15 residues long. CDR3 coding DNA: TGTGCCAGCAGCCGGGACAGGGGAATTCGGACTGAAGCTTTCTTT. It translates to CASSRDRGIRTEAFF.

V is TRBV5-1 and J is TRBJ1-4, with a tentative D call TRBD1 (6 bases). CDR1 SGHRS and CDR2 YFSETQ come from the germline V gene. Trimming left V 1 base short and J 7 bases short, with 14 bases between. This CDR3 is built from 15 residues. CDR3 coding DNA: TGCGCCAGCAGCTTGAACTCACAAGGGGGTGAAAAACTGTTTTTT. Its translation: CASSLNSQGGEKLFF.

The CDR3 spells CASSLFSQTGTEAFF. The CDR3 DNA is TGTGCCAGCAGCTTATTTTCCCAAACGGGCACTGAAGCTTTCTTT. V and J are TRBV7-8 and TRBJ1-1; D is ambiguous. Germline V CDR1 and CDR2: SGHVS, FQNEAQ. The CDR3 sequence is 15 residues long. V lost 2 bases, J lost 4 bases, and 14 bases lay in between.

The gene calls are TRBV6-5 and TRBJ2-1; the match to TRBD2 covers 12 bases. Looked up from germline, CDR1 is MNHEY and CDR2 is SVGAGI. V shed 2 bases, J shed 6 bases, and the junction held 5 bases outside the gene matches. The CDR3 has 16 amino acids. The DNA for the CDR3 is TGTGCCAGCAGTTACGGACTAGCGGGACGGTCCAATGAGCAGTTCTTC. Its translation: CASSYGLAGRSNEQFF.

V and J are TRBV5-1 and TRBJ1-2; the match to TRBD1 covers 11 bases. The CDR3 consists of 14 residues. The V gene end was trimmed by 4 bases and the J gene end by 4 bases; junction bases not matched to a gene: 3. Germline values: CDR1 SGHRS, CDR2 YFSETQ. CDR3 nucleotide sequence: TGCGCCAGCAGCAAGGACAGGGGGCTCTATGGCTACACCTTC. Translating gives CASSKDRGLYGYTF.

The chain links TRBV28 to TRBJ2-2; a possible D gene is TRBD1 (5 bases). This CDR3 region has 16 residues. The V gene lost 6 bases and the J gene lost 1 base, with 15 bases spanning the gap. The germline gives CDR1 MDHEN, CDR2 SYDVKM. The CDR3 bases are TGTGCCAGCAGCACCCTGGGTCAGGGGAACACCGGGGAGCTGTTTTTT. Its translation is CASSTLGQGNTGELFF.

V is TRBV5-1 and J is TRBJ2-5; D might be TRBD1 (6 bases). CDR1 and CDR2 (germline): SGHRS, YFSETQ. There are 15 residues in the CDR3. V lost 4 bases and J 4 bases, leaving 17 bases between the germline ends. CDR3 residues: CASSPDNRASETQYF. In nucleotides, the CDR3 is TGCGCCAGCAGCCCGGATAACAGGGCATCAGAGACCCAGTACTTC.

The chain couples TRBV10-2 to TRBJ2-5, with 7 positions matching TRBD2. The germline gives CDR1 WSHSY, CDR2 SAAADI. The CDR3 runs 15 residues. V dropped 3 bases and J dropped 0; count of bases not matched to a gene: 4. The CDR3 sequence is CASSDWRGYQETQYF. The CDR3 bases are TGCGCCAGCAGTGATTGGCGGGGGTACCAAGAGACCCAGTACTTC.

The J gene is TRBJ1-5, the V gene TRBV10-3; D might be TRBD1 (6 bases). V gave up 6 bases and J gave up 0 bases, with 9 bases separating them. The length of the CDR3 is 14 residues. Germline assignment: CDR1 ENHRY and CDR2 SYGVKD. The CDR3 loop is CAISGTNSNQPQHF. The CDR3 nucleotides read TGTGCCATCAGCGGGACAAATAGCAATCAGCCCCAGCATTTT.